This passage covers 8 T cell receptor beta chains from one sample sequenced in a study of T cell repertoires in aging, cancer and after chemotherapy. A mixed TRB-A/B primer pool amplified rearranged TRB by multiplex touch-down PCR. TCRdb re-derived calls from the multiplex PCR reads in MiXCR, one entry per CDR3 protein. Here the sample spans a few thousand distinct CDR3 sequences, 28% being singletons. The template was genomic DNA from peripheral blood, not RNA. Sequenced material: blood. The origin of the receptors is a human donor with a solid tumor.

Sample share makes this clonotype medium-sized. The chain has TRBV29-1 and TRBJ1-1; TRBD1 is a possible D gene (6 bases). The CDR3 totals 14 residues. V was shortened by 2 bases and J by 4 bases, with 14 bases between the two germline ends. CDR1 SQVTM and CDR2 ANQGSEA come from the germline V gene. DNA of the CDR3: TGCAGCGTTGAACGCGCCGGGGGCGGCACTGAAGCTTTCTTT. Translating it yields CSVERAGGGTEAFF. The whole variable domain, filled in from reference TRBV29-1 and TRBJ1-1, reads SAVISQKPSRDICQRGTSLTIQCQVDSQVTMMFWYRQQPGQSLTLIATANQGSEATYESGFVIDKFPISRPNLTFSTLTVSNMSPEDSSIYLCSVERAGGGTEAFFGQGTRLTVV.

With respect to this clonotype: Given a much more abundant clone one base away, this may be a read error. The chain couples TRBV6-6 to TRBJ2-1; D not certain. Germline CDR1 reads MNHNY; CDR2 reads SVGAGI (reference sequence). CDR3 length: 12 amino acids. V was cut by 2 bases and J by 12 bases, with 11 bases left in between. This CDR3 is CASSYAAQWQFF. The CDR3 nucleotides are TGTGCCAGCAGTTACGCCGCACAGTGGCAGTTCTTC.

The chain is built from TRBV7-2 and TRBJ2-3, with 13 bases aligning to TRBD2. The CDR3 contains 18 residues. Germline CDR1 is SGHTA and CDR2 is FQGNSA. The V and J ends lost 3 bases and 4 bases, in that order; junction bases with no gene match: 10. The CDR3 nucleotides are TGTGCCAGCAGCTTTTCAACTAGCGGGAGGGCCCTCGCAGATACGCAGTATTTT. Encoded protein: CASSFSTSGRALADTQYF.

The chain's CDR3 is CASSAEGVGTEAFF. In DNA form, the CDR3 reads TGTGCCAGCAGCGCAGAAGGGGTTGGCACTGAAGCTTTCTTT. V gene TRBV7-9 combines with J gene TRBJ1-1, with a possible D match to TRBD1 (5 bases). This CDR3 comprises 14 residues. Germline V CDR1 and CDR2: SEHNR, FQNEAQ (reference sequence). V was pared by 5 bases and J by 4 bases, with 14 bases between. Filled out from reference TRBV7-9 and TRBJ1-1, the complete variable domain reads DTGVSQNPRHKITKRGQNVTFRCDPISEHNRLYWYRQTLGQGPEFLTYFQNEAQLEKSRLLSDRFSAERPKGSFSTLEIQRTEQGDSAMYLCASSAEGVGTEAFFGQGTRLTVV.

This clonotype was seen more than once but under ten times. CDR3 protein: CSAKGTSSTDTQYF. The CDR3 nucleotides read TGCAGTGCTAAAGGGACGTCTAGCACAGATACGCAGTATTTT. The chain has TRBV20-1 and TRBJ2-3, with D possibly being TRBD1 or TRBD2 (5 bases each). Germline CDR1 and CDR2: DFQATT and SNEGSKA (reference sequence). V lost 4 bases and J 0 bases, leaving 11 bases between the germline ends. The CDR3 spans 14 residues.

The chain couples TRBV4-2 to TRBJ2-2; 7 bases match TRBD2. Germline V gene data show CDR1 as LGHNA and CDR2 as YNFKEQ. CDR3 length: 14 amino acids. V gave up 3 bases and J gave up 7 bases; unmatched junction bases: 5. The CDR3 loop reads CASSHGLENGELFF. CDR3 nucleotides: TGTGCCAGCAGCCACGGACTAGAAAACGGGGAGCTGTTTTTT.

This clonotype is termed medium-sized. The V call is TRBV12-3 or TRBV12-4, the J call TRBJ2-3; unclear D gene. The CDR3 runs to 12 residues. The V and J ends lost 8 bases and 2 bases respectively, with 8 bases between them. CDR3 coding DNA: TGTGCCAGCGCCGTGTCCACAGATACGCAGTATTTT. The encoded protein is CASAVSTDTQYF.

This clonotype is medium-sized within its sample. J is TRBJ2-6 and V is TRBV5-4, with a tentative D call TRBD1 (6 bases). CDR3 size: 17 residues. Trimming shortened V by 4 bases and J by 2 bases, and 16 bases separated the two germline ends. Germline V gene sequence: CDR1 SGHNT, CDR2 YYREEE (reference sequence). DNA of the CDR3: TGTGCCAGCAGCGGGGGCAGGGGTTTCCCTGGGGCCAACGTCCTGACTTTC. This encodes CASSGGRGFPGANVLTF.